Described below is a single T cell receptor beta chain sequence and its context. Its antigen is not known. This specimen belongs to a study of PD-L1 blockade in urothelial cancer. General study results and limits: Lower than median blood TCR clonality before treatment predicted better survival.

Only in-frame clones appear in the TCRdb table, and some are missing; sequencing was by immunoSEQ multiplex PCR. The table includes around 100,000 clones, approximately 85% detected once. The V gene's germline CDR1 is SEHNR and CDR2 FQNEAQ (reference sequence). The trim removed 5 bases at V and 4 bases at J, leaving 5 bases unmatched. This CDR3 has 14 residues. The source is a man aged 50 to 59 with urothelial cancer. J is TRBJ2-3 and V is TRBV7-9; 8 nucleotides agree with TRBD2. The specimen comprised PBMCs, sampled around atezolizumab (anti-PD-L1) treatment. The CDR3 protein is CASSREAGADTQYF. CDR3 nucleotide sequence: TGTGCCAGCAGCCGTGAAGCGGGAGCAGATACGCAGTATTTT.